The rows below give T cell receptor beta chains drawn from one sample of a study of T cells after yellow fever vaccination. Using its own MiXCR run on the 5' RACE reads, TCRdb lists one record per CDR3 protein. This table has around 310,000 distinct CDR3 sequences, roughly 3.5% appearing once. The source was PBMCs, collected on the day of the yellow fever booster vaccination. Receptors were obtained from a man between 18 and 29 years old who received the YFV17D yellow fever vaccine. Both conserved end residues are part of each CDR3. The order of the fields is V gene, clone size, J gene, D gene, CDR3 protein, CDR3 DNA. The D gene is left open where the match is weak. The size entry is marked missing in some rows and otherwise reads once, few, many or a size class.

v_gene: TRBV5-1; abundance: many; j_gene: TRBJ2-3; d_gene: -; CDR3aa: CASSPRPSDTQYF; CDR3nt: TGCGCCAGCAGCCCTAGACCCTCAGATACGCAGTATTTT
v_gene: TRBV5-4; abundance: few; j_gene: TRBJ2-3; d_gene: -; CDR3aa: CASSITESPSTDTQYF; CDR3nt: TGTGCCAGCAGCATAACGGAAAGTCCCAGCACAGATACGCAGTATTTT
v_gene: TRBV27; abundance: few; j_gene: TRBJ1-1; d_gene: -; CDR3aa: CASRSQGSEAFF; CDR3nt: TGTGCCAGCAGATCACAGGGCTCTGAAGCTTTCTTT
v_gene: TRBV7-9; abundance: many; j_gene: TRBJ2-7; d_gene: -; CDR3aa: CASSFGTGQHYEQYF; CDR3nt: TGTGCCAGCAGCTTCGGAACGGGACAACACTACGAGCAGTACTTC
v_gene: TRBV12-5; abundance: -; j_gene: TRBJ1-5; d_gene: -; CDR3aa: CASGLFSLGNQPQHF; CDR3nt: TGTGCTAGTGGTTTGTTCAGTCTGGGCAATCAGCCCCAGCATTTT
v_gene: TRBV20-1; abundance: few; j_gene: TRBJ1-2; d_gene: -; CDR3aa: CSARDRPLVYGYTF; CDR3nt: TGCAGTGCTAGAGACAGACCGCTTGTCTATGGCTACACCTTC
v_gene: TRBV5-1; abundance: few; j_gene: TRBJ1-1; d_gene: TRBD1; CDR3aa: CASSRAGQLMNTEAFF; CDR3nt: TGCGCCAGCAGCCGTGCGGGACAGCTAATGAACACTGAAGCTTTCTTT
v_gene: TRBV20-1; abundance: many; j_gene: TRBJ2-4; d_gene: -; CDR3aa: CSAPPLALAKNIQYF; CDR3nt: TGCAGTGCCCCTCCACTCGCGTTAGCCAAAAACATTCAGTACTTC
v_gene: TRBV7-9; abundance: -; j_gene: TRBJ1-1; d_gene: -; CDR3aa: CASSLVITEAFF; CDR3nt: TGTGCCAGCAGCTTAGTTATCACTGAAGCTTTCTTT
v_gene: TRBV4-3; abundance: few; j_gene: TRBJ1-2; d_gene: TRBD1; CDR3aa: CASSQGGGQGEVYGYTF; CDR3nt: TGCGCCAGCAGCCAAGGGGGGGGACAGGGCGAAGTCTATGGCTACACCTTC
v_gene: TRBV12-3/TRBV12-4; abundance: few; j_gene: TRBJ2-3; d_gene: -; CDR3aa: CASRLQHTDTQYF; CDR3nt: TGTGCCAGCAGACTACAGCACACAGATACGCAGTATTTT
v_gene: TRBV20-1; abundance: few; j_gene: TRBJ2-1; d_gene: TRBD2; CDR3aa: CSATPGLAGRLPYNEQFF; CDR3nt: TGCAGTGCTACCCCGGGACTAGCGGGGCGTCTTCCCTACAATGAGCAGTTCTTC
v_gene: TRBV6-5; abundance: few; j_gene: TRBJ2-4; d_gene: TRBD1; CDR3aa: CASGLGAGQGQNIQYF; CDR3nt: TGTGCCAGCGGGTTAGGAGCGGGACAGGGCCAAAACATTCAGTACTTC
v_gene: TRBV7-2; abundance: many; j_gene: TRBJ2-6; d_gene: -; CDR3aa: CATRALSGANVLTF; CDR3nt: TGTGCCACCCGCGCTCTCTCTGGGGCCAACGTCCTGACTTTC
v_gene: TRBV12-3/TRBV12-4; abundance: many; j_gene: TRBJ2-3; d_gene: -; CDR3aa: CASSLARGATSVDTQYF; CDR3nt: TGTGCCAGCAGTTTAGCGCGTGGGGCCACGTCAGTAGATACGCAGTATTTT
v_gene: TRBV18; abundance: -; j_gene: TRBJ1-6; d_gene: -; CDR3aa: CASSPLNTGRNSPLHF; CDR3nt: TGTGCCAGCTCACCGCTCAATACAGGGCGCAATTCACCCCTCCACTTT
v_gene: TRBV7-9; abundance: -; j_gene: TRBJ1-3; d_gene: -; CDR3aa: CASSLTSDEGSGNTIYF; CDR3nt: TGTGCCAGCAGCTTAACTTCGGATGAGGGCTCTGGAAACACCATATATTTT
v_gene: TRBV7-9; abundance: many; j_gene: TRBJ2-4; d_gene: -; CDR3aa: CASSLPRFQAGDIQYF; CDR3nt: TGTGCCAGCAGCTTACCTAGGTTCCAAGCTGGGGACATTCAGTACTTC
v_gene: TRBV10-3; abundance: many; j_gene: TRBJ2-1; d_gene: TRBD1; CDR3aa: CASLEQGTYNEQFF; CDR3nt: TGTGCCAGCTTGGAACAGGGGACCTACAATGAGCAGTTCTTC
v_gene: TRBV7-2; abundance: few; j_gene: TRBJ2-2; d_gene: -; CDR3aa: CASSLVSNTGELFF; CDR3nt: TGTGCCAGCAGCTTAGTTAGCAACACCGGGGAGCTGTTTTTT
v_gene: TRBV28; abundance: many; j_gene: TRBJ1-5; d_gene: TRBD1; CDR3aa: CASTEGTGYSNQPQHF; CDR3nt: TGTGCCAGCACCGAGGGGACAGGGTATAGCAATCAGCCCCAGCATTTT
v_gene: TRBV2; abundance: -; j_gene: TRBJ1-5; d_gene: TRBD1; CDR3aa: CASTGGDQPQHF; CDR3nt: TGTGCCAGCACAGGGGGAGATCAGCCCCAGCATTTT
v_gene: TRBV10-3; abundance: -; j_gene: TRBJ2-1; d_gene: -; CDR3aa: CAIRQGGGSYNEQFF; CDR3nt: TGTGCCATCAGACAGGGAGGGGGGTCCTACAATGAGCAGTTCTTC
v_gene: TRBV10-3; abundance: -; j_gene: TRBJ2-3; d_gene: TRBD2; CDR3aa: CAITDSGGGTDTQYF; CDR3nt: TGTGCCATCACAGACAGCGGGGGGGGGACAGATACGCAGTATTTT
v_gene: TRBV20-1; abundance: few; j_gene: TRBJ1-2; d_gene: -; CDR3aa: CSGIEDAYYGYTF; CDR3nt: TGCAGTGGAATCGAGGATGCTTACTATGGCTACACCTTC
v_gene: TRBV6-2/TRBV6-3; abundance: -; j_gene: TRBJ1-2; d_gene: -; CDR3aa: CASRARGTRNYGYTF; CDR3nt: TGTGCCAGCAGAGCGAGGGGAACTCGGAACTATGGCTACACCTTC
v_gene: TRBV5-4; abundance: many; j_gene: TRBJ1-2; d_gene: -; CDR3aa: CASSFSSGHSYGYTF; CDR3nt: TGTGCCAGCAGCTTCTCATCGGGACACTCTTATGGCTACACCTTC
v_gene: TRBV11-2; abundance: few; j_gene: TRBJ1-1; d_gene: TRBD1; CDR3aa: CATGTGRSMNTEAFF; CDR3nt: TGTGCCACCGGGACAGGGAGGTCGATGAACACTGAAGCTTTCTTT
v_gene: TRBV20-1; abundance: -; j_gene: TRBJ1-2; d_gene: TRBD1; CDR3aa: CSAGRTGRVYGYTF; CDR3nt: TGCAGTGCCGGCCGGACAGGGAGGGTCTATGGCTACACCTTC
v_gene: TRBV3-1; abundance: few; j_gene: TRBJ2-7; d_gene: -; CDR3aa: CASSPWTSSYEQYF; CDR3nt: TGTGCCAGCAGCCCGTGGACGAGCTCCTACGAGCAGTACTTC
v_gene: TRBV20-1; abundance: few; j_gene: TRBJ2-3; d_gene: -; CDR3aa: CSARDLFTGATDTQYF; CDR3nt: TGCAGTGCTAGAGATCTCTTTACCGGAGCGACAGATACGCAGTATTTT
v_gene: TRBV19; abundance: -; j_gene: TRBJ2-1; d_gene: TRBD2; CDR3aa: CASSSRGLAGGVKQFF; CDR3nt: TGTGCCAGTAGTTCCCGAGGACTAGCGGGGGGTGTAAAGCAGTTCTTC
v_gene: TRBV28; abundance: many; j_gene: TRBJ2-3; d_gene: TRBD2; CDR3aa: CASKPGLAGGGTDTQYF; CDR3nt: TGTGCCAGCAAACCGGGACTAGCGGGGGGAGGTACAGATACGCAGTATTTT
v_gene: TRBV7-9; abundance: -; j_gene: TRBJ2-6; d_gene: TRBD1; CDR3aa: CASSSWDRGFSGANVLTF; CDR3nt: TGTGCCAGCAGTTCTTGGGACAGGGGCTTCTCTGGGGCCAACGTCCTGACTTTC
v_gene: TRBV5-4; abundance: -; j_gene: TRBJ2-3; d_gene: -; CDR3aa: CASSLDTGTDTQYF; CDR3nt: TGTGCCAGCAGCTTGGATACTGGCACAGATACGCAGTATTTT
v_gene: TRBV11-3; abundance: many; j_gene: TRBJ2-3; d_gene: -; CDR3aa: CASSLGASDTQYF; CDR3nt: TGTGCCAGCAGCTTAGGAGCCTCAGATACGCAGTATTTT
v_gene: TRBV6-5; abundance: many; j_gene: TRBJ2-4; d_gene: TRBD1; CDR3aa: CASSPGTGIIQYF; CDR3nt: TGTGCCAGCAGTCCGGGGACAGGTATCATTCAGTACTTC
v_gene: TRBV18; abundance: few; j_gene: TRBJ2-7; d_gene: -; CDR3aa: CASSPLLTSLYEQYF; CDR3nt: TGTGCCAGCTCACCTTTGCTGACCAGCCTGTACGAGCAGTACTTC
v_gene: TRBV10-3; abundance: -; j_gene: TRBJ1-5; d_gene: TRBD1; CDR3aa: CAISVGTGGTQPQHF; CDR3nt: TGTGCCATTTCCGTCGGGACAGGGGGCACTCAGCCCCAGCATTTT
v_gene: TRBV7-6; abundance: many; j_gene: TRBJ1-1; d_gene: -; CDR3aa: CASSDGTNTEAFF; CDR3nt: TGTGCCAGCAGCGACGGGACGAACACTGAAGCTTTCTTT
v_gene: TRBV7-3; abundance: many; j_gene: TRBJ1-1; d_gene: -; CDR3aa: CASSLAPTAEAFF; CDR3nt: TGTGCCAGCAGCTTGGCTCCTACGGCTGAAGCTTTCTTT
v_gene: TRBV15; abundance: few; j_gene: TRBJ1-1; d_gene: TRBD1; CDR3aa: CATSTGTENTEAFF; CDR3nt: TGTGCCACCAGCACAGGGACAGAGAACACTGAAGCTTTCTTT
v_gene: TRBV5-1; abundance: many; j_gene: TRBJ1-2; d_gene: -; CDR3aa: CASSSAIGDYGYTF; CDR3nt: TGCGCCAGCAGCTCAGCTATAGGGGACTATGGCTACACCTTC
v_gene: TRBV9; abundance: -; j_gene: TRBJ1-3; d_gene: TRBD1; CDR3aa: CASSEPTDRARNTIYF; CDR3nt: TGTGCCAGCAGCGAGCCGACGGACAGGGCGAGGAACACCATATATTTT
v_gene: TRBV12-3/TRBV12-4; abundance: -; j_gene: TRBJ1-1; d_gene: TRBD1; CDR3aa: CASSWTGGGEAFF; CDR3nt: TGTGCCAGCAGTTGGACAGGCGGAGGTGAAGCTTTCTTT
v_gene: TRBV7-3; abundance: many; j_gene: TRBJ2-3; d_gene: -; CDR3aa: CATSAGALTSTDTQYF; CDR3nt: TGTGCCACATCGGCAGGAGCCCTAACTAGCACAGATACGCAGTATTTT
v_gene: TRBV18; abundance: -; j_gene: TRBJ1-5; d_gene: TRBD1; CDR3aa: CASSEDREGNQPQHF; CDR3nt: TGTGCCAGCTCAGAGGACAGGGAAGGCAATCAGCCCCAGCATTTT